Below, 15 T cell receptor beta chains from the same sample are listed, as sequenced in a study of cytomegalovirus exposure and HLA in healthy donors. Generated by immunoSEQ multiplex PCR, the TCRdb table keeps only in-frame clones and is missing some. Seen here are 200,000 or so clones, 80% to 90% observed once, and the top ten hold around 15%. Sequenced material: PBMCs. The receptors were gathered from a woman aged 25 to 39 in good health and CMV-seropositive.

The chain links TRBV28 to TRBJ2-5; maybe TRBD2 (6 bases). Trimming left V 6 bases short and J 2 bases short, with 7 bases between. This CDR3 has 12 residues. Germline CDR1 and CDR2: MDHEN and SYDVKM. The CDR3, as DNA: TGTGCCAGCAGACGGGGGCAAGAGACCCAGTACTTC. Translation gives CASRRGQETQYF.

V usage is TRBV5-1 and J usage is TRBJ1-1; D unclear. Germline CDR1 SGHRS, CDR2 YFSETQ. The germline V and J ends were trimmed by 0 bases and 0 bases, with 9 bases remaining between them. The length of the CDR3 is 15 residues. This chain's CDR3 is CASSLGSHMNTEAFF. CDR3 in DNA: TGCGCCAGCAGCTTGGGGTCCCACATGAACACTGAAGCTTTCTTT.

The rearrangement joins TRBV6-1 to TRBJ2-7; 7 nucleotides align to TRBD2. The CDR3 has 14 amino acids. Germline values: CDR1 MNHNS, CDR2 SASEGT. V lost 3 bases, J lost 7 bases, and 9 bases stayed unmatched. The CDR3 region is CASSELRDGGEQYF. Written as DNA, the CDR3 is TGTGCCAGCAGTGAGCTTAGGGACGGGGGGGAGCAGTACTTC.

The rearrangement links TRBV2 to TRBJ2-5; D is possibly TRBD1 (5 bases). The CDR3 loop spans 15 amino acids. Germline lookup yields CDR1 SNHLY and CDR2 FYNNEI. Trimming shortened V by 0 bases and J by 5 bases, and 13 bases separated the two germline ends. The CDR3 region has the DNA TGTGCCAGCAGTGAAGCAATGGGCAGGGCTGAGACCCAGTACTTC. Translation: CASSEAMGRAETQYF.

The chain couples TRBV5-1 to TRBJ2-7; 8 nucleotides align to TRBD1. This CDR3 comprises 13 residues. Trimming cost V 4 bases and J 5 bases; bases outside gene matches: 5. CDR1 SGHRS and CDR2 YFSETQ come from the germline V gene. As DNA, the CDR3 is TGCGCCAGCAGCACAAGACAGGGGCACGAGCAGTACTTC. Protein: CASSTRQGHEQYF.

A single count supports this clone. The rearrangement joins TRBV18 to TRBJ2-7; 13 bases align to TRBD2. The germline V gene has CDR1 KGHSH and CDR2 LQKENI. The CDR3 is made up of 17 amino acids. V trimming: 3 bases; J trimming: 4 bases; junction bases outside the gene matches: 9. CDR3 loop: CASSPGLAGSPGYEQYF. The CDR3 nucleotides read TGTGCCAGCTCACCGGGACTAGCGGGATCTCCGGGTTACGAGCAGTACTTC. Drawing the rest from reference TRBV18 and TRBJ2-7, the complete variable domain is NAGVMQNPRHLVRRRGQEARLRCSPMKGHSHVYWYRQLPEEGLKFMVYLQKENIIDESGMPKERFSAEFPKEGPSILRIQQVVRGDSAAYFCASSPGLAGSPGYEQYFGPGTRLTVT.

The V and J genes are TRBV5-1 and TRBJ1-2; TRBD1 matches at 9 bases. Unmatched junction bases numbered 1, after V lost 0 bases and J lost 7 bases. The CDR3 contains 13 residues. Germline CDR1 is SGHRS and CDR2 is YFSETQ. CDR3 protein: CASSLEQGAGYTF. Written as DNA, the CDR3 is TGCGCCAGCAGCTTGGAACAGGGGGCTGGCTACACCTTC.

The chain has TRBV4-1 and TRBJ2-7; D may be TRBD2 (6 bases). CDR1 is MGHRA and CDR2 is YSYEKL in the germline V gene. The CDR3 covers 14 residues. Between the trimmed V and J ends, which lost 1 base and 2 bases, there was a span of 9 bases. In nucleotides, the CDR3 is TGCGCCAGCAGCCAAGTGGCGGGAACCTACGAGCAGTACTTC. Translated: CASSQVAGTYEQYF.

There are a few counts of this clone. V is TRBV28 and J is TRBJ2-5, with TRBD1 matching 10 bases. The CDR3 length is 14 residues. V was pared by 5 bases and J by 4 bases, with 4 bases of the junction left unmatched. Per germline, CDR1 MDHEN and CDR2 SYDVKM. CDR3 loop: CASSRQGARETQYF. CDR3 nucleotides: TGTGCCAGCAGTCGACAGGGGGCTCGAGAGACCCAGTACTTC. The full variable domain, rest sourced from reference TRBV28 and TRBJ2-5, is DVKVTQSSRYLVKRTGEKVFLECVQDMDHENMFWYRQDPGLGLRLIYFSYDVKMKEKGDIPEGYSVSREKKERFSLILESASTNQTSMYLCASSRQGARETQYFGPGTRLLVL.

The CDR3 nucleotides are TGTGCCAGCAGCTTAGGGCTGAACAATGAGCAGTTCTTC. Translation: CASSLGLNNEQFF. J is TRBJ2-1 and V is TRBV11-2; unclear D gene. Looked up from germline, CDR1 is SGHAT and CDR2 is FQNNGV. The CDR3 runs 13 residues. The V end lost 1 base, the J end lost 5 bases, and 6 bases lay between the germline ends.

The V gene is TRBV19, the J gene TRBJ1-5; no definite D call. The ends were cut back, 5 bases at V and 6 bases at J, with 17 bases in the middle. Germline V CDR1 and CDR2: LNHDA, SQIVND (reference sequence). CDR3 length equals 15 residues. The CDR3 spells CASSPGREEFQPQHF. Written as DNA, the CDR3 is TGTGCCAGTAGTCCCGGGAGGGAAGAATTTCAGCCCCAGCATTTT. Full variable domain (rest looked up from reference TRBV19 and TRBJ1-5): DGGITQSPKYLFRKEGQNVTLSCEQNLNHDAMYWYRQDPGQGLRLIYYSQIVNDFQKGDIAEGYSVSREKKESFPLTVTSAQKNPTAFYLCASSPGREEFQPQHFGDGTRLSIL.

J is TRBJ1-1 and V is TRBV4-1; no reliable D call. The CDR3 has 18 amino acids. Trimming left V 1 base short and J 4 bases short, with 22 bases between. From germline, CDR1 is MGHRA and CDR2 YSYEKL. CDR3 sequence reads: CASSQVIGRAGLSTEAFF. CDR3 sequence (DNA): TGCGCCAGCAGCCAAGTTATTGGGCGGGCGGGATTAAGCACTGAAGCTTTCTTT.

The V call is TRBV5-6, the J call TRBJ1-2, with a weak D call TRBD1 (5 bases). The CDR3 has 14 residues. The V end was cut by 0 bases, the J end by 8 bases, with 14 bases between. Germline assignment: CDR1 SGHDT and CDR2 YYEEEE. CDR3 loop: CASSLASGVYGYTF. The DNA of the CDR3 is TGTGCCAGCAGCTTGGCCTCGGGGGTCTACGGCTACACCTTC.

The chain has TRBV5-1 and TRBJ1-1; no clear D gene. Trimming took 2 bases from V and 3 from J, leaving 14 bases between them. Germline V gives CDR1 SGHRS, CDR2 YFSETQ. This CDR3 spans 15 amino acids. The DNA for the CDR3 is TGCGCCAGCAGCTTTACGAGCTCTGAGGACACTGAAGCTTTCTTT. Translating it yields CASSFTSSEDTEAFF.

The chain combines TRBV15 with TRBJ2-3, with D possibly matching TRBD1 (5 bases). CDR3 length equals 15 residues. V was trimmed by 1 base and J by 6 bases, leaving 14 bases between them. Per germline, CDR1 LNHNV and CDR2 YYDKDF (reference sequence). The CDR3 here is CATSRGDSGPDTQYF. The CDR3 coding sequence is TGTGCCACCAGCAGAGGGGATTCAGGGCCCGATACGCAGTATTTT.